The 11 T cell receptor beta chains reported below all come from one sample, sequenced in a study of cytomegalovirus exposure and HLA in healthy donors. With 60 Vbeta and 13 Jbeta primers, the PCR was carried out. Assay: immunoSEQ multiplex PCR; the TCRdb copy retains only in-frame clones and omits some. The table records around 120,000 clones, about 68% of them present only once. Input material: PBMCs. Receptor source: a man in his thirties or forties in good health and CMV-seropositive.

The CDR3 DNA reads TGCGCCAGCAGTCCCCAGGCGATATACGGAGGGGGCTACACCTTC. It specifies CASSPQAIYGGGYTF. The chain uses TRBV5-1 and TRBJ1-2; no clear D. The CDR3 spans 15 residues. Germline CDR1 reads SGHRS; CDR2 reads YFSETQ. V lost 5 bases to trimming and J lost 8 bases, with 22 bases between them.

The table lists this clone with a few counts. The rearrangement links TRBV7-2 to TRBJ2-7, with 7 positions matching TRBD2. V dropped 0 bases and J dropped 0; count of bases not matched to a gene: 5. This CDR3 spans 16 amino acids. Germline V gene sequence: CDR1 SGHTA, CDR2 FQGNSA. The CDR3, as DNA: TGTGCCAGCAGCTTAGCGTCGCGGGGGAGCTCCTACGAGCAGTACTTC. Amino acid sequence: CASSLASRGSSYEQYF.

The chain employs TRBV5-4 and TRBJ2-1; D not resolved. The CDR3 runs to 13 residues. Trimming left V 3 bases short and J 5 bases short, with 9 bases between. From germline, CDR1 is SGHNT and CDR2 YYREEE (reference sequence). The CDR3 region has the DNA TGTGCCAGCAGCTCGCGAGCCGACAATGAGCAGTTCTTC. Translated: CASSSRADNEQFF.

The chain carries TRBV5-1 and TRBJ1-1; 8 bases fit TRBD1. The CDR3 length is 15 residues. Germline loops: CDR1 SGHRS, CDR2 YFSETQ. J lost 3 bases, V lost 3 bases, and 7 bases had no gene match. CDR3 loop: CASSWGQARDTEAFF. CDR3 coding DNA: TGCGCCAGCAGCTGGGGACAGGCCCGGGACACTGAAGCTTTCTTT.

V usage is TRBV18 and J usage is TRBJ2-3; 10 nucleotides match TRBD2. The V and J ends lost 6 bases and 4 bases, in that order; junction bases with no gene match: 4. CDR1 KGHSH and CDR2 LQKENI come from the germline V gene. CDR3 length equals 14 residues. The CDR3 DNA follows: TGTGCCAGCTCCCTCGGGACTAGCGCAGATACGCAGTATTTT. Protein product: CASSLGTSADTQYF.

The genes are TRBV5-4 and TRBJ2-7, with 10 bases identical to TRBD2. The V gene's germline CDR1 is SGHNT and CDR2 YYREEE (reference sequence). The V gene end was trimmed by 0 bases and the J gene end by 7 bases; junction bases not matched to a gene: 4. The CDR3 totals 14 residues. The CDR3 is CASSLGSGGREQYF. The CDR3 DNA sequence: TGTGCCAGCAGCTTGGGTAGCGGGGGGCGAGAGCAGTACTTC.

The chain is built from TRBV4-1 and TRBJ2-5; 8 positions match TRBD2. Germline CDR1 and CDR2: MGHRA and YSYEKL. The CDR3 contains 16 residues. J gave up 5 bases and V 2 bases, and 10 bases lay outside the gene matches. CDR3 sequence: CASSQITSGPGETQYF. The CDR3, as DNA: TGCGCCAGCAGCCAAATAACTAGCGGTCCCGGGGAGACCCAGTACTTC.

A few counts support this clone. The rearrangement uses TRBV5-1 and TRBJ2-4; TRBD2 aligns across 15 bases. The V gene's germline CDR1 is SGHRS and CDR2 YFSETQ. V dropped 4 bases and J dropped 7; count of bases not matched to a gene: 3. This CDR3 has 15 residues. The CDR3 protein is CASSRGLAGGNIQYF. The CDR3 DNA sequence: TGCGCCAGCAGCCGGGGACTAGCGGGGGGTAACATTCAGTACTTC.

In its sample, this clone was seen a few times. DNA for the CDR3: TGTGCCAGCAGCTTCGGGGATGCCCTCCACTTT. This sequence encodes CASSFGDALHF. The V call is TRBV11-3, the J call TRBJ1-6; D gene uncertain. CDR1 SGHNT and CDR2 YENEEA come from the germline V gene. The CDR3 runs to 11 residues. V was shortened by 3 bases and J by 14 bases, with 8 bases between the two germline ends.

In this sample, this clone turned up a few times. This chain links TRBV6-5 with TRBJ1-2; D may be TRBD1 (5 bases). Germline V gene sequence: CDR1 MNHEY, CDR2 SVGAGI. The V end was cut by 10 bases, the J end by 13 bases, with 19 bases between. This CDR3 has 11 residues. This CDR3 reads CATSLDITPTF. The CDR3 DNA follows: TGTGCCACATCCTTGGACATCACCCCCACCTTC.

The V gene is TRBV19, the J gene TRBJ2-5, with D possibly TRBD1 on 6 matching bases. In germline, CDR1 is LNHDA, CDR2 SQIVND (reference sequence). The V and J ends lost 5 bases and 1 base respectively, with 17 bases between them. The CDR3 loop spans 16 amino acids. Written as DNA, the CDR3 is TGTGCCAGTAGTGGGGGCTTCAGGAGACTCCAAGAGACCCAGTACTTC. Its protein product is CASSGGFRRLQETQYF. Variable domain in full (rest from reference TRBV19 and TRBJ2-5): DGGITQSPKYLFRKEGQNVTLSCEQNLNHDAMYWYRQDPGQGLRLIYYSQIVNDFQKGDIAEGYSVSREKKESFPLTVTSAQKNPTAFYLCASSGGFRRLQETQYFGPGTRLLVL.